Listed here are 28 T cell receptor beta chains from one sample, sequenced in a study of T cells in Graves' hyperthyroidism and ophthalmopathy (dated by TCRdb to between 2017 and 2020). Preparation of the library involved multiplex PCR. Sequenced using an Illumina HiSeq 2000. The TCR beta CDR3 regions were amplified from RNA transcripts. A first-round RT-PCR of the TCR CDR3 used the HTBI primer set with the Qiagen OneStep RT-PCR kit. TCRdb reworked the public reads: Q25 trimming with fastp, MiXCR clone assembly, productive beta chains retained. Each entry merges the rows of one CDR3 protein and shows their most common DNA and genes. For this sample there are approximately 690,000 distinct CDR3 sequences; more than 12% appear just once. In total, the top ten clones hold approximately 12% of the sample. The sample was blood. The receptors here all came from a woman between 50 and 59 years old with Graves' ophthalmopathy.

This clonotype was detected ten times or more. J is TRBJ2-1 and V is TRBV20-1, with D tentatively TRBD1 (5 bases). The CDR3 has 12 amino acids. Trimming removed 0 bases from V and 11 bases from J, with 11 bases in between. Germline CDR1 reads DFQATT; CDR2 reads SNEGSKA (reference sequence). This chain's CDR3 is CSARDVQGQQFF. DNA of the CDR3: TGCAGTGCTAGAGATGTCCAGGGCCAGCAGTTCTTC.

The sample holds a few counts of this clonotype. This chain connects TRBV9 to TRBJ2-2; tentative D call: TRBD2 (5 bases). Germline V gene lookup returns CDR1 SGDLS and CDR2 YYNGEE. V dropped 1 base and J dropped 2 bases, with 9 bases sitting between them. CDR3 length: 15 amino acids. This CDR3 is CASSVLRVNTGELFF. CDR3 nucleotide sequence: TGTGCCAGCAGCGTATTGAGGGTAAACACCGGGGAGCTGTTTTTT.

This clonotype was counted at least ten times. The gene calls are TRBV3-1 and TRBJ2-3, with D unresolved. Germline CDR1 LGHDT, CDR2 YNNKEL (reference sequence). Trimming took off 0 bases at V and 2 bases at J, with 12 bases between the two ends. This CDR3 is 16 amino acids long. The CDR3 DNA sequence: TGTGCCAGCAGCCAAGAGCTCGACTTTGACACAGATACGCAGTATTTT. This translates into CASSQELDFDTDTQYF.

This clonotype was recorded at least ten times. The rearrangement joins TRBV20-1 to TRBJ1-4; 9 bases are a match to TRBD1. This CDR3 is built from 15 residues. Trimming cost V 2 bases and J 7 bases; bases outside gene matches: 8. Germline-derived CDR1 and CDR2 are DFQATT and SNEGSKA (reference sequence). The CDR3 sequence is CSARRFRTGAEKLFF. CDR3 in DNA: TGCAGTGCTAGAAGATTCCGGACAGGGGCTGAAAAACTGTTTTTT.

This sequence joins TRBV6-2 or TRBV6-3 and TRBJ2-2; 8 bases align to TRBD1. This CDR3 contains 19 residues. Germline V lookup: CDR1 MNHEY, CDR2 SVGEGT. Trimming cost V 7 bases and J 3 bases; bases outside gene matches: 19. The DNA for the CDR3 is TGTGCCAGCACCGACCCGGACAGGGTGATGAGTATGGACACCGGGGAGCTGTTTTTT. Protein sequence: CASTDPDRVMSMDTGELFF.

This clonotype was counted only a few times. This chain uses TRBV19 with TRBJ1-2; D may be TRBD1 (6 bases). CDR1 LNHDA and CDR2 SQIVND come from the germline V gene (reference sequence). The CDR3 is made up of 16 amino acids. V lost 7 bases to trimming and J lost 3 bases, with 21 bases between them. CDR3 coding DNA: TGTGCCAGTACCTCCCACCGCGGGGGCGCGGACTATGGCTACACCTTC. It encodes CASTSHRGGADYGYTF. Drawing the rest from reference TRBV19 and TRBJ1-2, the complete variable domain is DGGITQSPKYLFRKEGQNVTLSCEQNLNHDAMYWYRQDPGQGLRLIYYSQIVNDFQKGDIAEGYSVSREKKESFPLTVTSAQKNPTAFYLCASTSHRGGADYGYTFGSGTRLTVV.

This clonotype has at least ten counts. CDR3 DNA: TGTGCCTGGAGAGACAGGAGAGACACTGAAGCTTTCTTT. It translates to CAWRDRRDTEAFF. The chain is built from TRBV30 and TRBJ1-1, with D perhaps TRBD1 (6 bases). There are 13 residues in the CDR3. Trimming stripped 3 bases from V and 3 bases from J, with 11 bases between. Germline assignment: CDR1 GTSNPN and CDR2 SVGIG (reference sequence).

Ten or more counts support this clonotype. The V and J genes are TRBV7-9 and TRBJ2-7, with D possibly TRBD1 on 5 matching bases. Looked up from germline, CDR1 is SEHNR and CDR2 is FQNEAQ (reference sequence). V lost 0 bases and J lost 3, with 9 bases in between. The length of the CDR3 is 14 residues. This chain's CDR3 is CASSLASQGYEQYF. The CDR3 DNA is TGTGCCAGCAGCTTAGCGTCCCAGGGCTACGAGCAGTACTTC.

The J gene is TRBJ2-1, the V gene TRBV20-1; TRBD2 is a possible D gene (6 bases). Germline CDR1 is DFQATT and CDR2 is SNEGSKA (reference sequence). V lost 3 bases, J lost 6 bases, and 15 bases lay in between. The CDR3 runs 14 residues. CDR3 nucleotide sequence: TGCAGTGCTAGGGGTACTAGCTTCCCCAATGAGCAGTTCTTC. Its translation: CSARGTSFPNEQFF.

Ten or more counts support this clonotype. V is TRBV7-3 and J is TRBJ1-2; tentatively, D is TRBD1 (6 bases). Germline V gene data show CDR1 as SGHTA and CDR2 as FQGTGA. The CDR3 totals 15 residues. Deletions cut 5 bases from V and 2 bases from J, with 15 bases between. CDR3 sequence: CASSETGDRNYGYTF. The DNA for the CDR3 is TGTGCCAGCAGCGAGACAGGCGACAGAAACTATGGCTACACCTTC.

The genes are TRBV7-2 and TRBJ2-7, with 9 bases fitting TRBD2. This CDR3 has 15 residues. The ends lost 5 bases at V and 3 bases at J; junction bases unmatched: 8. Per the germline V gene, CDR1 is SGHTA and CDR2 is FQGNSA. The CDR3 loop reads CASSRLAEGDYEQYF. In DNA, the CDR3 is TGTGCCAGCAGCAGACTAGCGGAGGGGGACTACGAGCAGTACTTC.

At least ten counts were recorded for this clonotype. The chain recombines TRBV13 with TRBJ2-1; TRBD2 matches 13 bases. The ends lost 3 bases at V and 6 bases at J; junction bases unmatched: 2. The CDR3 consists of 15 residues. Per the germline V gene, CDR1 is PRHDT and CDR2 is FYEKMQ (reference sequence). CDR3 sequence reads: CASSFRLAGGNEQFF. The DNA of the CDR3 is TGTGCCAGCAGCTTCAGACTAGCGGGAGGCAATGAGCAGTTCTTC.

Ten or more counts support this clonotype. V is TRBV28 and J is TRBJ1-5; no clear D gene. The germline V and J ends were trimmed by 5 bases and 0 bases, with 8 bases remaining between them. Germline CDR1 reads MDHEN; CDR2 reads SYDVKM. This CDR3 contains 14 residues. The CDR3: CASSVETSNQPQHF. CDR3 coding DNA: TGTGCCAGCAGTGTGGAGACTAGCAATCAGCCCCAGCATTTT.

The chain has TRBV19 and TRBJ2-7, with 7 bases lining up with TRBD2. J gave up 3 bases and V 4 bases, and 6 bases lay outside the gene matches. CDR1 and CDR2 (germline): LNHDA, SQIVND (reference sequence). The CDR3 covers 14 residues. This CDR3 is CASSTAGVYYEQYF. CDR3 coding DNA: TGTGCCAGTAGTACGGCGGGAGTCTACTACGAGCAGTACTTC.

In its sample, this clonotype was seen many times. The chain uses TRBV7-9 and TRBJ2-1; D possibly matches TRBD1 or TRBD2 (5 bases each). CDR3 length equals 15 residues. With 3 bases removed from V and 2 bases from J, the gap between germline ends came to 11 bases. The germline CDR1 and CDR2 sequences are SEHNR and FQNEAQ (reference sequence). CDR3 sequence: CASSFTGQPYNEQFF. CDR3 DNA: TGTGCCAGCAGCTTTACGGGGCAACCCTACAATGAGCAGTTCTTC. The full variable domain, rest sourced from reference TRBV7-9 and TRBJ2-1, is DTGVSQNPRHKITKRGQNVTFRCDPISEHNRLYWYRQTLGQGPEFLTYFQNEAQLEKSRLLSDRFSAERPKGSFSTLEIQRTEQGDSAMYLCASSFTGQPYNEQFFGPGTRLTVL.

This clonotype appeared many times. V and J are TRBV5-1 and TRBJ2-3; D unclear. CDR3 length equals 13 residues. Per germline, CDR1 SGHRS and CDR2 YFSETQ. The V end was cut by 0 bases, the J end by 2 bases, with 4 bases between. The CDR3 region is CASSLGDTDTQYF. DNA of the CDR3: TGCGCCAGCAGCTTGGGAGACACAGATACGCAGTATTTT. The full variable domain, completed using reference TRBV5-1 and TRBJ2-3, is KAGVTQTPRYLIKTRGQQVTLSCSPISGHRSVSWYQQTPGQGLQFLFEYFSETQRNKGNFPGRFSGRQFSNSRSEMNVSTLELGDSALYLCASSLGDTDTQYFGPGTRLTVL.

This clonotype showed up many times. The chain has TRBV11-3 and TRBJ2-5; D is possibly TRBD2 (6 bases). The length of the CDR3 is 13 residues. The V gene lost 6 bases and the J gene lost 2 bases, with 10 bases spanning the gap. CDR1 is SGHNT and CDR2 is YENEEA in the germline V gene. CDR3 DNA sequence: TGTGCCAGCAGATCCAGCGGGCAAGAGACCCAGTACTTC. Translating gives CASRSSGQETQYF. The complete variable domain, with remaining parts taken from reference TRBV11-3 and TRBJ2-5, reads EAGVVQSPRYKIIEKKQPVAFWCNPISGHNTLYWYLQNLGQGPELLIRYENEEAVDDSQLPKDRFSAERLKGVDSTLKIQPAELGDSAVYLCASRSSGQETQYFGPGTRLLVL.

This sequence joins TRBV20-1 and TRBJ2-7; TRBD2 matches 7 bases. Germline V gene lookup returns CDR1 DFQATT and CDR2 SNEGSKA (reference sequence). CDR3 length equals 14 residues. Trimming cost V 4 bases and J 0 bases; bases outside gene matches: 6. This chain's CDR3 is CSAISGGSSYEQYF. The CDR3 coding sequence is TGCAGTGCTATTTCGGGCGGGAGCTCCTACGAGCAGTACTTC.

The table lists this clonotype with a few counts. V and J are TRBV14 and TRBJ1-2, with D hard to call. The CDR3 is 14 amino acids. The germline V gene has CDR1 SGHDN and CDR2 FVKESK. Trimming took off 0 bases at V and 8 bases at J, with 13 bases between the two ends. The CDR3 DNA sequence: TGTGCCAGCAGCCAAGAAGAAAGGGTACAAGGCTACACCTTC. This gives the protein CASSQEERVQGYTF.

Many counts were recorded for this clonotype. The chain is built from TRBV19 and TRBJ2-1, with 8 nucleotides matching TRBD1. The junction had 7 bases not matched to a gene; V was cut back by 4 bases and J by 5 bases. The germline V gene encodes CDR1 LNHDA and CDR2 SQIVND (reference sequence). The CDR3 length is 15 residues. The CDR3 loop is CASSTQGARNNEQFF. The CDR3 region has the DNA TGTGCCAGTAGTACCCAGGGGGCCCGGAACAATGAGCAGTTCTTC.

This clonotype was found many times. This sequence joins TRBV12-3 or TRBV12-4 and TRBJ2-3; perhaps TRBD2 as D (5 bases). V shed 3 bases and J shed 5 bases, with 15 bases lying between them. CDR3 size: 15 residues. The CDR3 DNA reads as TGTGCCAGCAGTTTGTTGGGAGTTCATCGAGATACGCAGTATTTT. Its translation: CASSLLGVHRDTQYF.

This clonotype was counted only a few times. CDR3 bases: TGCAGCGCTGGGACTAGGATCGGGGAGCTGTTTTTT. Translation: CSAGTRIGELFF. The chain carries TRBV29-1 and TRBJ2-2, with 8 nucleotides matching TRBD2. CDR1 and CDR2 (germline): SQVTM, ANQGSEA. The CDR3 has 12 amino acids. The ends lost 7 bases at V and 7 bases at J; junction bases unmatched: 5.

This clonotype has a handful of counts. The chain joins TRBV19 to TRBJ2-1; D possibly uses TRBD1 or TRBD2 (5 bases each). V lost 3 bases to trimming and J lost 0 bases, with 9 bases between them. The CDR3 is 15 amino acids. Germline lookup yields CDR1 LNHDA and CDR2 SQIVND (reference sequence). Here the CDR3 reads CASSMNGGSYNEQFF. Written as DNA, the CDR3 is TGTGCCAGTAGTATGAATGGGGGCTCCTACAATGAGCAGTTCTTC.

This clonotype was seen at least ten times. The chain links TRBV30 to TRBJ2-5; TRBD2 aligns across 12 bases. This CDR3 has 15 residues. The germline V gene has CDR1 GTSNPN and CDR2 SVGIG (reference sequence). The V segment lost 2 bases and the J segment 2 bases; nucleotides outside the gene matches: 3. CDR3 residues: CAWSPLAGGQETQYF. CDR3 coding DNA: TGTGCCTGGAGTCCCCTAGCGGGAGGGCAAGAGACCCAGTACTTC.

This clonotype was detected many times. The chain carries TRBV27 and TRBJ1-1; D is ambiguous. V lost 5 bases, J lost 7 bases, and 11 bases lay in between. The germline V gene has CDR1 MNHEY and CDR2 SMNVEV (reference sequence). The CDR3 loop spans 12 amino acids. CDR3 coding DNA: TGTGCCAGCAGTCCTATCGGGAGTGAAGCTTTCTTT. Translation: CASSPIGSEAFF.

This clonotype came up a few times. The chain employs TRBV10-3 and TRBJ1-5; 11 bases are a match to TRBD1. Germline CDR1 is ENHRY and CDR2 is SYGVKD. Losses at the gene ends were 4 bases for V and 5 bases for J; bases not matched to a gene: 10. CDR3 size: 17 residues. The CDR3 nucleotides read TGTGCCATCAGTGCTTCCCGGACAGGGGGCTTTGATCAGCCCCAGCATTTT. Translating gives CAISASRTGGFDQPQHF.

This clonotype was seen ten or more times. The chain uses TRBV18 and TRBJ2-7; the D gene could be TRBD1 or TRBD2 (5 bases each). Germline CDR1 is KGHSH and CDR2 is LQKENI. V was cut by 3 bases and J by 7 bases, with 16 bases left in between. The CDR3 runs to 14 residues. The CDR3 spells CASSPRRGEGEQYF. In DNA form, the CDR3 reads TGTGCCAGCTCACCTAGACGGGGTGAGGGGGAGCAGTACTTC.

The rearrangement links TRBV28 to TRBJ2-3; D uncertain. Germline CDR1 MDHEN, CDR2 SYDVKM. The CDR3 has 13 amino acids. DNA for the CDR3: TGTGTCAGTCAGAGGATATTCACAGATACGCAGTATTTT. This encodes CVSQRIFTDTQYF.